The clone carrying this T cell receptor beta chain was counted a few times. Germline assignment: CDR1 SGHAT and CDR2 FQNNGV. This CDR3 contains 14 residues. V gave up 9 bases and J gave up 0 bases, with 15 bases separating them. Co-extracted RNA and DNA came from around 20-30 mg of unsorted bulk tissue. The data are from a study of tumor-infiltrating lymphocytes in primary liver carcinoma. Study at large: Read depth, roughly 3.65 to 8 million productive TCRbeta reads, did not differ significantly between tissues.

The template, roughly 550 ng total RNA, yielded TCR beta cDNA made with a constant-region primer. A slightly modified ARM-PCR protocol with three nested multiplex PCR rounds produced these TCR beta libraries. It was with TRBV1-TRBV30 forward primers and a C-beta reverse primer that the first two PCR rounds were run, at around 10 cycles each. TCRdb analysed the multiplex PCR reads with MiXCR anew, one entry per CDR3 protein. The table has tens of thousands of distinct CDR3 sequences, less than 85% seen once. The specimen was liver tumor tissue from sampling region 4. Documented subset: tumor region T4, right-lateral pole. The clonotype was recovered from a man between 35 and 55 years old with primary liver carcinoma and hepatitis B virus infection. The J gene is TRBJ2-7, the V gene TRBV11-2, with TRBD1 as a possible D gene (5 bases). CDR3 nucleotide sequence: TGTGCCAGTAACTCCAACAGGAACTCCTACGAGCAGTACTTC. Translating it yields CASNSNRNSYEQYF.